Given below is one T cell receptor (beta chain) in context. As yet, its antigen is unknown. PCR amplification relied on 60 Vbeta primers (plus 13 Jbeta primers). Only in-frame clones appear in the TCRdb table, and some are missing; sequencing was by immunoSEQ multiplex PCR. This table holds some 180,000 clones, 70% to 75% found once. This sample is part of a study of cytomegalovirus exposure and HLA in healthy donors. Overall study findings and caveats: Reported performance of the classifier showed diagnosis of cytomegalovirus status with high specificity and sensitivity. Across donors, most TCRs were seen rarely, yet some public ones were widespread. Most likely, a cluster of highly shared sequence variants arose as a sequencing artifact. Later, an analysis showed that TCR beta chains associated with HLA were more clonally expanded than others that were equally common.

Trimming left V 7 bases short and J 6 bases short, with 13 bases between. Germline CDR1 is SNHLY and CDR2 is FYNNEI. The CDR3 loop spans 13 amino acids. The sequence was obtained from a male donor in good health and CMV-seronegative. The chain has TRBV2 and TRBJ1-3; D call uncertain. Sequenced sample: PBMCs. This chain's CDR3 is CASKKSYLNTIYF. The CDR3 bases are TGTGCCAGCAAGAAAAGCTACTTAAACACCATATATTTT. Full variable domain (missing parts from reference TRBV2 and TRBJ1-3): EPEVTQTPSHQVTQMGQEVILRCVPISNHLYFYWYRQILGQKVEFLVSFYNNEISEKSEIFDDQFSVERPDGSNFTLKIRSTKLEDSAMYFCASKKSYLNTIYFGEGSWLTVV.